These T cell receptor beta chains were read from a single sample in a study of blood T cell repertoires in COVID-19. Assay used: immunoSEQ multiplex PCR; TCRdb lists only in-frame clones, some missing. The sample lists roughly 150,000 clones; 75% to 90% were seen once. The specimen sequenced was peripheral blood. These receptors all come from a woman in her thirties or forties with acute or convalescent COVID-19. Both conserved end residues are part of each CDR3. The D gene is left open where the match is weak. Only some rows state a clone size, as once, few, many or a class for expanded clones.

>TRBD1|TRBV4-1|NA|TRBJ2-7
CASSQPTGGPGYEQYF
TGCGCCAGCAGCCAACCGACAGGGGGCCCCGGCTACGAGCAGTACTTC
>NA|TRBV5-1|NA|TRBJ2-5
CASSLGNSGNQETQYF
TGCGCCAGCAGCTTGGGGAATAGCGGAAACCAAGAGACCCAGTACTTC
>TRBD2|TRBV3-1/TRBV3-2|NA|TRBJ2-3
CASSQVLASGRPSTDTQYF
TGTGCCAGCAGCCAAGTGCTCGCTAGCGGGAGGCCTAGCACAGATACGCAGTATTTT
>NA|TRBV10-2|NA|TRBJ2-3
CASRYDSGRASTDTQYF
TGCGCCAGCAGATATGACAGTGGGCGCGCTAGCACAGATACGCAGTATTTT
>NA|TRBV30|NA|TRBJ1-1
CAWSVRGSTEAFF
TGTGCCTGGAGTGTCAGGGGTTCTACTGAAGCTTTCTTT
>NA|TRBV19|NA|TRBJ2-6
CASSIDLWGGSGQGANVLTF
TGTGCCAGTAGTATAGATCTATGGGGAGGATCAGGGCAGGGGGCCAACGTCCTGACTTTC
>NA|TRBV27|NA|TRBJ1-1
CASSPRVATEAFF
TGTGCCAGCAGTCCCAGGGTTGCGACTGAAGCTTTCTTT
>TRBD1|TRBV10-2|NA|TRBJ1-1
CASRLSGGTEAFF
TGCGCCAGCAGGCTCTCAGGGGGTACTGAAGCTTTCTTT
>NA|TRBV4-1|once|TRBJ1-2
CASSQASIRGIYGYTF
TGCGCCAGCAGCCAAGCCAGTATCAGGGGAATCTATGGCTACACCTTC
>TRBD1|TRBV16|NA|TRBJ1-5
CASSLLPGQGGNQPQHF
TGTGCCAGCAGCCTACTACCGGGACAGGGGGGCAATCAGCCCCAGCATTTT
>TRBD2|TRBV6-2/TRBV6-3|NA|TRBJ2-3
CASSQRGGRPDTQYF
TGTGCCAGCAGCCAGCGGGGGGGCCGCCCAGATACGCAGTATTTT
>TRBD1|TRBV6-5|NA|TRBJ1-2
CASKDRFDHYGYTF
TGTGCCAGCAAGGACAGGTTCGATCACTATGGCTACACCTTC
>NA|TRBV2|NA|TRBJ2-1
CASSPRNEQFF
TGTGCCAGCAGTCCTCGGAATGAGCAGTTCTTC
>NA|TRBV6-5|NA|TRBJ2-3
CASSPQDGGTDTQYF
TGTGCCAGCAGTCCCCAAGACGGGGGCACAGATACGCAGTATTTT
>TRBD1|TRBV6-6|NA|TRBJ1-1
CASSLRDRLSMNTEAFF
TGTGCCAGCAGTCTCCGGGACAGACTATCCATGAACACTGAAGCTTTCTTT
>NA|TRBV7-2|NA|TRBJ2-1
CASRHRVYGYNEQFF
TGTGCCAGCAGACACAGGGTGTACGGTTACAATGAGCAGTTCTTC
>TRBD2|TRBV6-5|NA|TRBJ2-7
CASSYPSGGGYEQYF
TGTGCCAGCAGTTACCCTAGCGGGGGCGGCTACGAGCAGTACTTC
>TRBD1|TRBV11-3|NA|TRBJ2-3
CASSLTGGTDTQYF
TGTGCCAGCAGCTTAACAGGGGGCACAGATACGCAGTATTTT
>TRBD1|TRBV7-9|once|TRBJ1-5
CASSRGQGINQPQHF
TGTGCCAGCAGCCGAGGACAGGGGATCAATCAGCCCCAGCATTTT
>NA|TRBV6-6|NA|TRBJ2-2
CASSYSGGNTGELFF
TGTGCCAGCAGTTACTCCGGGGGAAACACCGGGGAGCTGTTTTTT
>NA|TRBV4-1|NA|TRBJ1-2
CASSQDLRDSYGYTF
TGCGCCAGCAGCCAAGATCTAAGAGACTCCTATGGCTACACCTTC
>NA|TRBV13|NA|TRBJ2-7
CASSLRMNHEQYF
TGTGCCAGCAGCCTACGCATGAACCACGAGCAGTACTTC
>TRBD2|TRBV27|NA|TRBJ2-1
CASSLTGLGLAGNEQFF
TGTGCCAGCAGTCTAACGGGGCTGGGACTAGCTGGCAATGAGCAGTTCTTC
>NA|TRBV5-1|NA|TRBJ1-1
CASSPDSASTEAFF
TGCGCCAGCAGCCCAGACAGTGCAAGCACTGAAGCTTTCTTT
>NA|TRBV6-5|NA|TRBJ2-1
CASSYAGQTNNNEQFF
TGTGCCAGCAGTTACGCGGGACAGACTAATAACAATGAGCAGTTCTTC
>NA|TRBV27|NA|TRBJ2-2
CASTDFFGELFF
TGTGCCAGCACCGACTTCTTTGGGGAGCTGTTTTTT
>NA|TRBV7-9|NA|TRBJ1-3
CASSLSSGLSGNTIYF
TGTGCCAGCAGCTTGTCGTCGGGACTCTCTGGAAACACCATATATTTT
>NA|TRBV29-1|NA|TRBJ2-5
CSVLKAGGQETQYF
TGCAGCGTTCTAAAGGCGGGCGGGCAAGAGACCCAGTACTTC
>NA|TRBV30|NA|TRBJ1-5
CAWSDSSNQPQHF
TGTGCCTGGAGTGACAGTAGCAATCAGCCCCAGCATTTT
>TRBD1|TRBV27|NA|TRBJ1-6
CASSTQGVLSPLHF
TGTGCCAGCAGTACACAGGGGGTTTTATCACCCCTCCACTTT
>TRBD2|TRBV7-8|once|TRBJ2-7
CASSNPGTSGRDYEQYF
TGTGCCAGCAGCAACCCCGGGACTAGCGGGAGGGACTACGAGCAGTACTTC
>TRBD1|TRBV28|once|TRBJ1-4
CASNPGGNEKLFF
TGTGCCAGTAACCCAGGGGGCAATGAAAAACTGTTTTTT
>TRBD2|TRBV12-5|NA|TRBJ2-3
CASGPTPLAGYADTQYF
TGTGCTAGTGGTCCCACTCCTCTAGCGGGGTACGCAGATACGCAGTATTTT
>TRBD1|TRBV27|NA|TRBJ2-1
CASSPKPRTGDNEQFF
TGTGCCAGCAGTCCCAAACCTAGGACAGGGGACAATGAGCAGTTCTTC
>NA|TRBV19|once|TRBJ1-2
CASSIQTGSFGYTF
TGTGCCAGTAGTATACAAACAGGGTCCTTTGGCTACACCTTC
>TRBD2|TRBV2|NA|TRBJ2-7
CASSERAGATYEQYF
TGTGCCAGCAGTGAAAGGGCGGGAGCAACCTACGAGCAGTACTTC
>NA|TRBV21-1|NA|TRBJ1-5
CASSKPLGDRGQGQPQHF
TGTGCCAGCAGCAAACCGCTGGGAGACAGGGGGCAGGGTCAGCCCCAGCATTTT
>NA|TRBV7-8|few|TRBJ1-5
CASSLAAGAHQPQHF
TGTGCCAGCAGCTTAGCGGCAGGGGCTCATCAGCCCCAGCATTTT
>TRBD1|TRBV13|NA|TRBJ1-6
CASSLGQGPYSPLHF
TGTGCCAGCAGCCTAGGACAGGGGCCCTATTCACCCCTCCACTTT
>NA|TRBV12-3/TRBV12-4|NA|TRBJ1-1
CASSVSGVNEAFF
TGTGCCAGCAGTGTCTCAGGGGTGAATGAAGCTTTCTTT
>TRBD1|TRBV18|NA|TRBJ1-2
CASSPAGTGGRGGYTF
TGTGCCAGCTCACCGGCCGGGACAGGGGGCCGGGGCGGCTACACCTTC
>NA|TRBV7-6|NA|TRBJ2-7
CASSKRQAPSEQYF
TGTGCCAGCAGCAAGCGACAGGCACCGAGCGAGCAGTACTTC
>NA|TRBV19|NA|TRBJ2-2
CASSIPVLGHTNTGELFF
TGTGCCAGTAGTATTCCGGTGCTAGGACATACGAACACCGGGGAGCTGTTTTTT
>TRBD2|TRBV18|NA|TRBJ2-7
CASSPPPSGSMYEQYF
TGTGCCAGCTCACCACCGCCTAGCGGGAGCATGTACGAGCAGTACTTC
>NA|TRBV5-1|NA|TRBJ2-5
CASSLETGVGETQYF
TGCGCCAGCAGCTTGGAGACAGGAGTGGGGGAGACCCAGTACTTC
>NA|TRBV4-1|NA|TRBJ1-5
CASSQEHSNQPQHF
TGCGCCAGCAGCCAAGAACATAGCAATCAGCCCCAGCATTTT
>NA|TRBV19|few|TRBJ1-6
CASSIDHGLASSYNSPLHF
TGTGCCAGTAGTATAGATCATGGACTCGCGAGCTCCTATAATTCACCCCTCCACTTT
>NA|TRBV6-4|few|TRBJ2-2
CASSDSSTGELFF
TGTGCCAGCAGTGACTCGAGTACCGGGGAGCTGTTTTTT
>NA|TRBV9|NA|TRBJ1-6
CASSSDNSPLHF
TGTGCCAGCAGCTCCGATAATTCACCCCTCCACTTT
>TRBD2|TRBV4-2|NA|TRBJ2-7
CASSKGLAGGPRDEQYF
TGTGCCAGCAGCAAGGGCCTAGCGGGGGGGCCCCGTGACGAGCAGTACTTC
>NA|TRBV19|NA|TRBJ2-1
CASSIDPTGDHNEQFF
TGTGCCAGTAGTATAGATCCGACGGGAGATCACAATGAGCAGTTCTTC
>TRBD2|TRBV7-9|NA|TRBJ2-3
CASSSGSGSFSTDTQYF
TGTGCCAGCAGCTCGGGTAGCGGGAGCTTTAGCACAGATACGCAGTATTTT
>NA|TRBV30|NA|TRBJ2-7
CAWSKQGPYEQYF
TGTGCCTGGAGTAAGCAGGGGCCCTACGAGCAGTACTTC
>NA|TRBV3-1/TRBV3-2|NA|TRBJ1-2
CASSQGGLVIAGYTF
TGTGCCAGCAGCCAAGGCGGGCTTGTTATTGCTGGCTACACCTTC
>TRBD2|TRBV5-4|NA|TRBJ2-7
CASSLGTSGGAGDF
TGTGCCAGCAGCTTAGGGACTAGCGGGGGGGCCGGGGACTTC
>NA|TRBV28|NA|TRBJ1-5
CASSFAGNGQPQHF
TGTGCCAGCAGTTTCGCCGGTAACGGTCAGCCCCAGCATTTT
>NA|TRBV18|NA|TRBJ2-1
CASSPGDNEQFF
TGTGCCAGCTCACCGGGCGACAATGAGCAGTTCTTC
>NA|TRBV18|NA|TRBJ1-5
CASSEALGSQPQHF
TGTGCCAGCTCGGAGGCCCTCGGGAGTCAGCCCCAGCATTTT
>TRBD1|TRBV11-2|NA|TRBJ2-2
CASSFRTGVVGGELFF
TGTGCCAGCAGCTTCCGGACAGGGGTGGTCGGCGGGGAGCTGTTTTTT
>NA|TRBV11-2|NA|TRBJ2-7
CASSLDSPWTDPYEQYF
TGTGCCAGCAGCTTAGATTCCCCCTGGACAGATCCCTACGAGCAGTACTTC